The 6 T cell receptor beta chains in this list originate from one sample, sequenced in a study of blood T cell repertoires in COVID-19. Profiling relied on immunoSEQ multiplex PCR, and the TCRdb table lists in-frame clones only, not all of them. Here the sample spans under 250,000 clones, over 75% being singletons. Sequenced sample: PBMCs or T cells enriched from blood (not recorded which). The receptor source for this set is a woman aged 40 to 50 who had been exposed to COVID-19.

The chain links TRBV9 to TRBJ1-2; possible D gene TRBD1, 5 bases. Looked up from germline, CDR1 is SGDLS and CDR2 is YYNGEE. The CDR3 is 15 residues long. V lost 0 bases, J lost 2 bases, and 11 bases lay in between. The CDR3 nucleotides read TGTGCCAGCAGCGTAGTTCAAGGGGCGAACTATGGCTACACCTTC. Translating it yields CASSVVQGANYGYTF.

The chain combines TRBV6-4 with TRBJ1-5; weak D call: TRBD1 (5 bases). Trimming left V 7 bases short and J 1 base short, with 23 bases between. CDR1 MRHNA and CDR2 SNTAGT come from the germline V gene. The CDR3 spans 18 residues. CDR3 sequence reads: CASTEGAGQGRSNQPQHF. The CDR3 DNA is TGTGCCAGCACCGAAGGGGCAGGGCAAGGGCGAAGCAATCAGCCCCAGCATTTT.

The chain combines TRBV11-2 with TRBJ1-5; D is uncertain. In germline, CDR1 is SGHAT, CDR2 FQNNGV. CDR3 length: 15 amino acids. The V end was cut by 1 base, the J end by 0 bases, with 7 bases between. CDR3 amino acids: CASSLGEYSNQPQHF. CDR3 nucleotide sequence: TGTGCCAGCAGCTTAGGAGAATATAGCAATCAGCCCCAGCATTTT.

The chain recombines TRBV5-5 with TRBJ2-7; 7 nucleotides agree with TRBD2. The CDR3 is made up of 14 amino acids. Trimming cost V 4 bases and J 2 bases; bases outside gene matches: 6. The germline V gene has CDR1 SGHKS and CDR2 YYEKEE (reference sequence). The CDR3 DNA sequence: TGTGCCAGCAGCCACACAACTAGCGCCTACGAGCAGTACTTC. Protein: CASSHTTSAYEQYF.

This clone has only one observation. The rearrangement uses TRBV5-4 and TRBJ2-6, with TRBD2 matching 11 bases. The CDR3 covers 17 residues. The germline V gene encodes CDR1 SGHNT and CDR2 YYREEE (reference sequence). V trimming: 2 bases; J trimming: 3 bases; junction bases outside the gene matches: 4. CDR3: CASSFEGLAVGANVLTF. CDR3 coding DNA: TGTGCCAGCAGCTTCGAGGGACTAGCGGTTGGGGCCAACGTCCTGACTTTC.

The V gene is TRBV7-2, the J gene TRBJ2-2, with no clear D. The CDR3 sequence is 15 residues long. The V end lost 3 bases, the J end lost 8 bases, and 16 bases lay between the germline ends. Germline lookup yields CDR1 SGHTA and CDR2 FQGNSA. The CDR3 DNA reads TGTGCCAGCAGCTTCCAACCTCAACCCCGGGGGGAGCTGTTTTTT. Its translation is CASSFQPQPRGELFF. The variable domain in full, completed from reference TRBV7-2 and TRBJ2-2, reads GAGVSQSPSNKVTEKGKDVELRCDPISGHTALYWYRQSLGQGLEFLIYFQGNSAPDKSGLPSDRFSAERTGGSVSTLTIQRTQQEDSAVYLCASSFQPQPRGELFFGEGSRLTVL.